Listed here are 26 T cell receptor beta chains from one sample, sequenced in a study (dated by TCRdb to about 2015). Cells that were CD4+CD25+CD127-/low were isolated as Tregs. Libraries were built with 5' RACE. Sequencing was performed on an Illumina MiSeq. In-frame beta chains were kept once TCRdb had trimmed the public reads at Q25 with fastp and called clones with MiXCR. Records with the same CDR3 protein are collapsed into one entry carrying the most frequent genes and DNA. For this sample there are roughly 42,000 distinct CDR3 sequences; around 20% appear just once. The top ten hold approximately 4% of the sample. Sequencing was done on a sample of Tregs sorted from blood. These receptors came from a female donor with breast cancer.

This clonotype was counted only a few times. The chain uses TRBV20-1 and TRBJ1-1; D uncertain. CDR3 size: 14 residues. Germline V CDR1 and CDR2: DFQATT, SNEGSKA (reference sequence). The V gene lost 3 bases and the J gene lost 1 base, with 12 bases spanning the gap. CDR3 in DNA: TGCAGTGCTAGTGATCTGGTGAGGAACACTGAAGCTTTCTTT. Translation gives CSASDLVRNTEAFF.

This clonotype was detected ten times or more. The chain combines TRBV20-1 with TRBJ2-3, with 8 bases aligning to TRBD2. CDR3 length equals 18 residues. Germline values: CDR1 DFQATT, CDR2 SNEGSKA (reference sequence). V lost 0 bases and J lost 6; bases outside the gene matches: 17. CDR3 DNA sequence: TGCAGTGCTAGAGATCCCTTACGGCTAGCGGGCGCCCTCGATACGCAGTATTTT. Amino acid sequence: CSARDPLRLAGALDTQYF.

This clonotype was found a few times. The genes are TRBV9 and TRBJ2-1; tentatively, D is TRBD1 (6 bases). Germline V CDR1 and CDR2: SGDLS, YYNGEE. This CDR3 contains 15 residues. Trimming left V 2 bases short and J 3 bases short, with 12 bases between. CDR3 loop: CASSVEGHHYNEQFF. DNA for the CDR3: TGTGCCAGCAGCGTTGAGGGACATCACTACAATGAGCAGTTCTTC.

Notes on this clonotype: Given a much more abundant clone one base away, this may be a read error. The rearrangement links TRBV25-1 to TRBJ2-1; D unclear. Deletions cut 6 bases from V and 8 bases from J, with 8 bases between. Germline V lookup: CDR1 MGHDK, CDR2 SYGVNS. The CDR3 spans 11 residues. CDR3 loop: CASSHSDEQFF. The CDR3, as DNA: TGTGCCAGCAGCCACAGTGATGAGCAGTTCTTC.

The chain carries TRBV15 and TRBJ1-5; TRBD1 is a possible D gene (5 bases). The V gene's germline CDR1 is LNHNV and CDR2 YYDKDF (reference sequence). This CDR3 is built from 15 residues. Trimming shortened V by 1 base and J by 1 base, and 8 bases separated the two germline ends. CDR3 bases: TGTGCCACCAGCAGAGGTCCAGGGAGCAATCAGCCCCAGCATTTT. This codes for CATSRGPGSNQPQHF.

This clonotype was recorded many times. The chain links TRBV29-1 to TRBJ1-3; 10 positions match TRBD1. The germline V gene encodes CDR1 SQVTM and CDR2 ANQGSEA. Unmatched junction bases numbered 6, after V lost 6 bases and J lost 1 base. The CDR3 covers 15 residues. CDR3 residues: CSVSGTGASGNTIYF. For the CDR3, the DNA is TGCAGCGTCTCCGGGACAGGGGCTTCTGGAAACACCATATATTTT.

Points on this clonotype: This could be a read error, since a much larger clone is one nucleotide away. The chain is built from TRBV27 and TRBJ2-6; D is possibly TRBD1 (6 bases). This CDR3 contains 18 residues. CDR1 is MNHEY, CDR2 SMNVEV, per germline (reference sequence). CDR3 coding DNA: TGTGCCAGCAGTGTCTCAGGGGCGTATGGTTTTGGGACCAACGTCCTGACTTTC. Translation gives CASSVSGAYGFGTNVLTF.

This clonotype has only a few counts. CDR3: CASSLMGGRTTGELFF. CDR3 DNA sequence: TGTGCCAGCAGCTTAATGGGCGGGAGAACGACCGGGGAGCTGTTTTTT. The genes are TRBV7-3 and TRBJ2-2, with TRBD2 matching 7 bases. Germline V CDR1 and CDR2: SGHTA, FQGTGA. The V segment lost 1 base and the J segment 5 bases; nucleotides outside the gene matches: 7. The CDR3 extends over 16 amino acids.

This chain connects TRBV5-1 to TRBJ1-1; D gene uncertain. The CDR3 spans 15 residues. CDR1 SGHRS and CDR2 YFSETQ come from the germline V gene. Trimming removed 0 bases from V and 0 bases from J, with 9 bases in between. Written as DNA, the CDR3 is TGCGCCAGCAGCTTGGTTCAAGGGATGAACACTGAAGCTTTCTTT. This translates into CASSLVQGMNTEAFF.

By proportion, this clonotype is medium-sized. The rearrangement uses TRBV20-1 and TRBJ2-1; D call uncertain. The CDR3 extends over 14 amino acids. Germline loops: CDR1 DFQATT, CDR2 SNEGSKA (reference sequence). V was cut by 0 bases and J by 5 bases, with 11 bases left in between. CDR3 nucleotide sequence: TGCAGTGCTAGAGACCCCAGCGCCGACAATGAGCAGTTCTTC. Translation: CSARDPSADNEQFF.

In its sample, this clonotype was seen many times. This chain uses TRBV7-2 with TRBJ2-4, with D tentatively TRBD1 (7 bases). The germline gives CDR1 SGHTA, CDR2 FQGNSA. The CDR3 totals 15 residues. Trimming removed 1 base at V and 6 bases at J, with 13 bases between. The chain's CDR3 is CASSLVAGGGNIQYF. CDR3 nucleotide sequence: TGTGCCAGCAGCTTAGTGGCAGGGGGAGGAAACATTCAGTACTTC.

There are many counts of this clonotype. The V and J genes are TRBV20-1 and TRBJ2-5; TRBD2 agrees at 7 bases. The CDR3 is made up of 13 amino acids. Germline CDR1 reads DFQATT; CDR2 reads SNEGSKA (reference sequence). J gave up 4 bases and V 6 bases, and 8 bases lay outside the gene matches. The CDR3 here is CSATPLARETQYF. CDR3 sequence (DNA): TGCAGTGCCACCCCACTAGCGCGAGAGACCCAGTACTTC.

The rearrangement links TRBV6-5 to TRBJ2-7; the D is unclear. Trimming pared 2 bases from V and 4 bases from J, leaving 9 bases between. This CDR3 comprises 13 residues. Germline V lookup: CDR1 MNHEY, CDR2 SVGAGI. The DNA for the CDR3 is TGTGCCAGCAGTTACGGAGCCCAATACGAGCAGTACTTC. Its translation is CASSYGAQYEQYF.

V usage is TRBV25-1 and J usage is TRBJ2-1, with TRBD1 as a possible D gene (6 bases). The CDR3 totals 16 residues. V was clipped by 5 bases and J by 1 base, with 15 bases between them. CDR1 is MGHDK and CDR2 is SYGVNS in the germline V gene. The CDR3 region has the DNA TGTGCCAGCAGTCCCGACAGGAACCTGTCCTACAATGAGCAGTTCTTC. Its protein is CASSPDRNLSYNEQFF.

The chain combines TRBV28 with TRBJ1-5, with a tentative D call TRBD1 (6 bases). The CDR3 is made up of 20 amino acids. With 6 bases removed from V and 4 bases from J, the gap between germline ends came to 31 bases. CDR1 is MDHEN and CDR2 is SYDVKM in the germline V gene. CDR3 in DNA: TGTGCCAGCAGGTCTTACCATACTGCCGTCAGCCGGGGGGCAAATCAGCCCCAGCATTTT. This translates into CASRSYHTAVSRGANQPQHF.

The chain employs TRBV20-1 and TRBJ2-3; TRBD2 agrees at 9 bases. Germline CDR1 DFQATT, CDR2 SNEGSKA (reference sequence). V shed 5 bases and J 4 bases; nucleotides not matched to a gene: 7. The CDR3 has 14 residues. The CDR3 DNA is TGCAGTGCTTCAAATAGCGGGAGCGCAGATACGCAGTATTTT. Its translation is CSASNSGSADTQYF.

This chain uses TRBV3-1 with TRBJ1-1; TRBD1 matches 8 bases. V trimming: 4 bases; J trimming: 4 bases; junction bases outside the gene matches: 5. Germline values: CDR1 LGHDT, CDR2 YNNKEL (reference sequence). CDR3 size: 14 residues. The CDR3 DNA sequence: TGTGCCAGCAGCCCCCGAACAGGGGGCACTGAAGCTTTCTTT. Its translation is CASSPRTGGTEAFF. Full variable domain (missing parts from reference TRBV3-1 and TRBJ1-1): DTAVSQTPKYLVTQMGNDKSIKCEQNLGHDTMYWYKQDSKKFLKIMFSYNNKELIINETVPNRFSPKSPDKAHLNLHINSLELGDSAVYFCASSPRTGGTEAFFGQGTRLTVV.

This clonotype was seen more than once but under ten times. The chain links TRBV18 to TRBJ2-1, with a tentative D call TRBD2 (6 bases). V lost 4 bases and J lost 10, with 14 bases in between. Per the germline V gene, CDR1 is KGHSH and CDR2 is LQKENI. The CDR3 is made up of 13 amino acids. CDR3 DNA: TGTGCCAGCTCACAGGCTTTTGGGGGGGAGCAGTTCTTC. Its translation is CASSQAFGGEQFF.

This clonotype has a handful of counts. The rearrangement joins TRBV12-3 or TRBV12-4 to TRBJ1-1; tentatively, D is TRBD1 (5 bases). The CDR3 has 13 residues. Trimming removed 2 bases from V and 4 bases from J, with 8 bases in between. CDR3 in amino acids: CASSLTQGTEAFF. CDR3 nucleotide sequence: TGTGCCAGCAGTTTAACGCAGGGCACTGAAGCTTTCTTT.

This rearrangement joins TRBV9 to TRBJ2-7, with D possibly matching TRBD2 (7 bases). Trimming took off 0 bases at V and 5 bases at J, with 24 bases between the two ends. The CDR3 totals 18 residues. Germline V gives CDR1 SGDLS, CDR2 YYNGEE. The CDR3 is CASSVGGGGGMKRDEQYF. The CDR3 DNA reads as TGTGCCAGCAGCGTAGGGGGGGGCGGAGGGATGAAGAGGGACGAGCAGTACTTC.

This clonotype was counted many times. The chain carries TRBV4-1 and TRBJ2-1, with D perhaps given as TRBD1 or TRBD2 (6 bases each). The ends were cut back, 0 bases at V and 6 bases at J, with 15 bases in the middle. CDR3 size: 16 residues. In germline, CDR1 is MGHRA, CDR2 YSYEKL. The CDR3 DNA is TGCGCCAGCAGCCAAGATGCCAGGGGAGGCGTCAATGAGCAGTTCTTC. Translating it yields CASSQDARGGVNEQFF.

The rearrangement uses TRBV18 and TRBJ2-5; TRBD2 agrees at 7 bases. V lost 4 bases and J lost 6; bases outside the gene matches: 17. Germline V gene lookup returns CDR1 KGHSH and CDR2 LQKENI. This CDR3 comprises 17 residues. DNA of the CDR3: TGTGCCAGCTCACTGACTCTAGCGGAGGCGGGGGAAAAGACCCAGTACTTC. Its translation is CASSLTLAEAGEKTQYF.

Ten or more counts support this clonotype. The V gene is TRBV27, the J gene TRBJ2-7; 8 bases agree with TRBD1. There are 15 residues in the CDR3. Per the germline V gene, CDR1 is MNHEY and CDR2 is SMNVEV (reference sequence). Trimming removed 6 bases from V and 1 base from J; junction bases left unmatched: 8. CDR3 sequence: CASRRQGSFSYEQYF. CDR3 nucleotides: TGTGCCAGCAGGCGACAGGGGAGTTTTTCCTACGAGCAGTACTTC.

V usage is TRBV5-6 and J usage is TRBJ2-1, with no clear D. This CDR3 spans 15 amino acids. V lost 1 base and J lost 0, with 8 bases in between. Germline V CDR1 and CDR2: SGHDT, YYEEEE. In nucleotides, the CDR3 is TGTGCCAGCAGCTTGAAGTTATTCTCCTACAATGAGCAGTTCTTC. This encodes CASSLKLFSYNEQFF.

The chain has TRBV6-1 and TRBJ2-7; TRBD1 agrees at 11 bases. Trimming took 6 bases from V and 4 from J; bases not matched to a gene: 8. Germline V gene sequence: CDR1 MNHNS, CDR2 SASEGT. The CDR3 has 15 amino acids. In DNA form, the CDR3 reads TGTGCCAGCAGGCAAGCCGGGACAGGGGGATACGAGCAGTACTTC. Its protein product is CASRQAGTGGYEQYF.

With regard to this clonotype: A read error may be the cause here, since a much bigger clone is one base away. The V gene is TRBV6-6, the J gene TRBJ1-5; a weak D match, TRBD1 (6 bases). The germline CDR1 and CDR2 sequences are MNHNY and SVGAGI (reference sequence). V lost 6 bases and J lost 4, with 19 bases in between. CDR3 size: 16 residues. The CDR3 DNA reads TGTGCCAGCAGAGACACACAGGGAGATCCTAATCAGCCCCAGCATTTT. This translates into CASRDTQGDPNQPQHF.